Sequencing of this TCR beta chain was carried out in a study of vaccination and CD4 T cells after COVID-19. Cultured CD4+ T cell DNA underwent sequencing with the Oncomine TCR Beta short-read assay. MiXCR was run by TCRdb on the PCR reads, yielding one entry per CDR3 protein. This sample has roughly 6,300 distinct CDR3 sequences, with under 35% found just once. A few counts support this clonotype. Its antigen is currently unknown. Deletions cut 1 base from V and 4 bases from J, with 14 bases between. This CDR3 contains 16 residues. Germline CDR1 and CDR2: MDHEN and SYDVKM. The treatment: roughly nine-day PBMC culture with coronavirus spike peptide pools or control peptides (ViraFEST assay). Medium was half-exchanged with fresh IL-2 medium on days 3 and 7.

The chain carries TRBV28 and TRBJ1-5; D might be TRBD1 (5 bases). This material consisted of CD4+ T cells from blood, cultured in vitro, taken after SARS-CoV-2 vaccination. The sequence was collected from a human donor who had recovered from COVID-19. The CDR3 is CASSLSRVIGNQPQHF. The CDR3 DNA follows: TGTGCCAGCAGTTTATCCAGGGTTATCGGGAATCAGCCCCAGCATTTT.